What follows are 16 T cell receptor beta chains derived from one specimen sequenced in a study of T cells after posttransplantation cyclophosphamide (dated by TCRdb to the mid-2010s). Library preparation used the immunoSEQ multiplex PCR assay. Imported from immuneACCESS, the table was reduced by TCRdb to in-frame sequences with V and J called. These copies leave out some clones; in studies compared against another copy, an unresolved V gene accounts for under half, and the cause of the remainder is not known. The sample records fewer than 45,000 clones, 78% of which are singletons. Roughly 7.4% of the sample lies in the top ten. Sample treatment or condition, as interpreted from the label and publication: high-dose cyclophosphamide on days +3 and +4 as single-agent GVHD prophylaxis. Patients in the PTCy group got busulfan and fludarabine conditioning, a marrow graft from a related or unrelated donor, and cyclophosphamide on days +3 and +4.

The input for sequencing was CD4+ T cells sorted from blood, taken 1903 days after a stem cell transplant with posttransplant cyclophosphamide. The receptor set was obtained from a female patient aged 40-50 years who received an allogeneic stem cell transplant from a related donor, was CMV-positive, and had no GVHD. The graft donor may be the source of some T cells after a transplant.

This clone was observed a single time. V usage is TRBV10-3 and J usage is TRBJ2-1, with D possibly matching TRBD2 (7 bases). The CDR3 is 13 amino acids. V was shortened by 0 bases and J by 10 bases, with 10 bases between the two germline ends. Germline V CDR1 and CDR2: ENHRY, SYGVKD. The CDR3 here is CAISESRGGEQFF. CDR3 sequence (DNA): TGTGCCATCAGTGAGTCGAGGGGGGGGGAGCAGTTCTTC.

With respect to this clone: Its ends do not fully match the called genes, so a read error is possible. This rearrangement joins TRBV28 to TRBJ1-2, with D possibly matching TRBD1 (6 bases). CDR3 length: 12 residues. Germline CDR1 reads MDHEN; CDR2 reads SYDVKM. The CDR3: CDSTGQIYGYTF. CDR3 nucleotides: TGTGACAGCACAGGACAGATCTATGGCTACACCTTC.

The rearrangement joins TRBV4-1 to TRBJ1-4; TRBD1 matches at 9 bases. The CDR3 totals 18 residues. Germline V gene sequence: CDR1 MGHRA, CDR2 YSYEKL. V shed 4 bases, J shed 1 base, and the junction held 10 bases outside the gene matches. Written as DNA, the CDR3 is TGCGCCAGCAGCCCTTCGGGACAGGGTGTTGTAACTAATGAAAAACTGTTTTTT. It translates to CASSPSGQGVVTNEKLFF.

This rearrangement joins TRBV6-5 to TRBJ2-5, with TRBD1 matching over 10 bases. The CDR3 has 16 amino acids. CDR1 is MNHEY, CDR2 SVGAGI, per germline. Trimming at V came to 0 bases and at J to 5 bases, leaving 6 bases not matched to a gene. This CDR3 reads CASSYSNTGQGETQYF. DNA for the CDR3: TGTGCCAGCAGTTACTCGAATACGGGACAGGGGGAGACCCAGTACTTC.

The chain uses TRBV28 and TRBJ1-1, with TRBD1 matching 7 bases. V dropped 3 bases and J dropped 4; count of bases not matched to a gene: 8. The germline V gene has CDR1 MDHEN and CDR2 SYDVKM. The CDR3 is 15 residues long. CDR3 sequence reads: CASSFSTGQGTEAFF. The CDR3 DNA reads TGTGCCAGCAGTTTTTCGACAGGGCAAGGCACTGAAGCTTTCTTT.

This rearrangement joins TRBV7-3 to TRBJ2-1, with 9 bases identical to TRBD2. The CDR3 contains 15 residues. The V gene's germline CDR1 is SGHTA and CDR2 FQGTGA. V shed 2 bases and J 4 bases; nucleotides not matched to a gene: 3. The CDR3 DNA follows: TGTGCCAGCAGCTTAGCCAGCGGGGGGTACAATGAGCAGTTCTTC. This sequence encodes CASSLASGGYNEQFF. Filled out from reference TRBV7-3 and TRBJ2-1, the complete variable domain reads GAGVSQTPSNKVTEKGKYVELRCDPISGHTALYWYRQSLGQGPEFLIYFQGTGAADDSGLPNDRFFAVRPEGSVSTLKIQRTERGDSAVYLCASSLASGGYNEQFFGPGTRLTVL.

This rearrangement joins TRBV5-8 to TRBJ2-3; TRBD2 agrees at 8 bases. CDR3 length: 18 residues. V gave up 0 bases and J gave up 9 bases; unmatched junction bases: 18. CDR1 is SGHTS, CDR2 YDEGEE, per germline. The CDR3 DNA reads TGTGCCAGCAGCTTGGACAGGAGGGCGGGGGGCGTACGAGGGACGCAGTATTTT. This gives the protein CASSLDRRAGGVRGTQYF.

V and J are TRBV19 and TRBJ1-3; TRBD1 matches 7 bases. Germline CDR1 LNHDA, CDR2 SQIVND (reference sequence). V was pared by 5 bases and J by 0 bases, with 4 bases of the junction left unmatched. The CDR3 covers 15 residues. CDR3 nucleotide sequence: TGTGCCAGTAGTGCGGGACAGAGCTCTGGAAACACCATATATTTT. Its translation: CASSAGQSSGNTIYF.

V gene TRBV6-5 combines with J gene TRBJ1-5; 10 bases match TRBD1. V was clipped by 6 bases and J by 7 bases; unmatched bases: 3. Germline lookup yields CDR1 MNHEY and CDR2 SVGAGI. The CDR3 length is 13 residues. Written as DNA, the CDR3 is TGTGCCAGCAGCTGGACAGGGGGACAGCCCCAGCATTTT. Translation gives CASSWTGGQPQHF.

This chain links TRBV7-9 with TRBJ2-5; TRBD2 matches at 10 bases. V shed 4 bases and J 2 bases; nucleotides not matched to a gene: 16. The CDR3 has 19 residues. Looked up from germline, CDR1 is SEHNR and CDR2 is FQNEAQ (reference sequence). This CDR3 reads CASSSTPGFSGGKQETQYF. The CDR3 DNA sequence: TGTGCCAGCAGCTCCACCCCTGGGTTTAGCGGGGGGAAACAAGAGACCCAGTACTTC.

The rearrangement uses TRBV6-6 and TRBJ1-5; D is unresolved. The CDR3 covers 14 residues. V gave up 6 bases and J gave up 1 base, with 10 bases separating them. Looked up from germline, CDR1 is MNHNY and CDR2 is SVGAGI (reference sequence). In nucleotides, the CDR3 is TGTGCCAGCAGAACGTCGGGGAGCAATCAGCCCCAGCATTTT. As protein: CASRTSGSNQPQHF.

This sequence joins TRBV7-8 and TRBJ2-7; 9 positions match TRBD1. Germline V gives CDR1 SGHVS, CDR2 FQNEAQ. This CDR3 is built from 15 residues. The ends lost 6 bases at V and 5 bases at J; junction bases unmatched: 11. Here the CDR3 reads CASSPRRDRVNEQYF. In nucleotides, the CDR3 is TGTGCCAGCAGTCCTCGCCGGGACAGGGTTAACGAGCAGTACTTC.

V gene TRBV5-1 combines with J gene TRBJ2-3; 8 bases fit TRBD2. This CDR3 has 15 residues. J lost 2 bases, V lost 4 bases, and 6 bases had no gene match. The V gene's germline CDR1 is SGHRS and CDR2 YFSETQ. CDR3 in amino acids: CASSMIAGTTDTQYF. The CDR3, as DNA: TGCGCCAGCAGCATGATAGCGGGGACCACAGATACGCAGTATTTT.

The chain recombines TRBV4-2 with TRBJ2-3, with D perhaps matching TRBD2 (6 bases). V lost 0 bases to trimming and J lost 5 bases, with 6 bases between them. The CDR3 contains 13 residues. CDR1 and CDR2 from the germline V gene are LGHNA and YNFKEQ. As DNA, the CDR3 is TGTGCCAGCAGCCAAGACGGGGGAGATACGCAGTATTTT. It is translated as CASSQDGGDTQYF.

The chain couples TRBV9 to TRBJ1-1, with D tentatively TRBD1 (6 bases). Germline-derived CDR1 and CDR2 are SGDLS and YYNGEE. Trimming took off 4 bases at V and 0 bases at J, with 19 bases between the two ends. There are 17 residues in the CDR3. CDR3 protein: CASSLGTGGLLNTEAFF. DNA for the CDR3: TGTGCCAGCAGCCTAGGTACGGGGGGGCTCCTGAACACTGAAGCTTTCTTT.

This clone was found once. The CDR3 sequence is CASSSPPAGVETQYF. Written as DNA, the CDR3 is TGTGCCAGCAGTTCCCCCCCAGCGGGGGTAGAGACCCAGTACTTC. The V and J genes are TRBV28 and TRBJ2-5; 8 bases agree with TRBD2. The CDR3 runs to 15 residues. J gave up 4 bases and V 4 bases, and 8 bases lay outside the gene matches. CDR1 is MDHEN and CDR2 is SYDVKM in the germline V gene.